What follows are 30 T cell receptor beta chains derived from one specimen sequenced in a study of vaccination and CD4 T cells after COVID-19. These receptors' antigens are unknown. Treatment defined: approximately nine-day PBMC culture with coronavirus spike peptide pools or control peptides (ViraFEST assay). Oncomine TCR Beta short-read sequencing was applied to DNA from cultured CD4+ T cells. TCRdb fed the PCR reads into MiXCR, producing one record per CDR3 protein. The sample has about 12,000 distinct CDR3 sequences, 55% to 70% seen once; the top ten hold more than 13%. Sequencing used CD4+ T cells from blood, cultured in vitro. Receptor source: a human donor who had recovered from COVID-19.

This clonotype was observed once. J is TRBJ1-5 and V is TRBV3-1; D unclear. From germline, CDR1 is LGHDT and CDR2 YNNKEL (reference sequence). This CDR3 has 14 amino acids. Trimming cost V 1 base and J 9 bases, with 13 bases left between them. For the CDR3, the DNA is TGTGCCAGCAGCCAAGGTGTAGGGTTCCGGCCCCAGCATTTT. It is translated as CASSQGVGFRPQHF. The variable domain in full, completed from reference TRBV3-1 and TRBJ1-5, reads DTAVSQTPKYLVTQMGNDKSIKCEQNLGHDTMYWYKQDSKKFLKIMFSYNNKELIINETVPNRFSPKSPDKAHLNLHINSLELGDSAVYFCASSQGVGFRPQHFGDGTRLSIL.

The rearrangement links TRBV7-2 to TRBJ1-2; no clear D. V lost 5 bases and J lost 3, with 13 bases in between. The CDR3 sequence is 14 residues long. CDR1 and CDR2 (germline): SGHTA, FQGNSA. The DNA of the CDR3 is TGTGCCAGCAGCCCCGAGGGCGGGGACTATGGCTACACCTTC. Amino acid sequence: CASSPEGGDYGYTF.

The chain is built from TRBV27 and TRBJ1-4; D is ambiguous. This CDR3 spans 14 amino acids. V shed 6 bases and J shed 5 bases, with 13 bases lying between them. Germline V gives CDR1 MNHEY, CDR2 SMNVEV (reference sequence). Written as DNA, the CDR3 is TGTGCCAGCAGCTCGCGGCCGGGGAATGAAAAACTGTTTTTT. It yields the protein CASSSRPGNEKLFF.

The chain recombines TRBV4-2 with TRBJ2-7; TRBD1 matches 9 bases. Germline assignment: CDR1 LGHNA and CDR2 YNFKEQ. Germline trimming cut 4 bases from V and 4 bases from J; bases unmatched to any gene: 8. The length of the CDR3 is 15 residues. CDR3 sequence (DNA): TGTGCCAGCAGCCCCGGGACAGGGCGAGGGTACGAGCAGTACTTC. Amino acids: CASSPGTGRGYEQYF.

The chain carries TRBV11-3 and TRBJ2-3; 13 bases are a match to TRBD2. The germline CDR1 and CDR2 sequences are SGHNT and YENEEA. The V gene end was trimmed by 8 bases and the J gene end by 4 bases; junction bases not matched to a gene: 12. CDR3 length equals 17 residues. Here the CDR3 reads CASFGPGLAGASDTQYF. The CDR3 DNA is TGTGCCAGCTTCGGCCCAGGACTAGCGGGGGCATCAGATACGCAGTATTTT.

The V call is TRBV6-1, the J call TRBJ2-7; 8 bases line up with TRBD2. The CDR3 totals 14 residues. V shed 6 bases, J shed 7 bases, and the junction held 11 bases outside the gene matches. CDR1 MNHNS and CDR2 SASEGT come from the germline V gene. The CDR3 nucleotides read TGTGCCAGCAGGACTCCGGGGGGGCTGGGTGAGCAGTACTTC. It codes for CASRTPGGLGEQYF.

The gene calls are TRBV20-1 and TRBJ1-2, with 7 nucleotides matching TRBD1. The CDR3 runs to 14 residues. CDR1 and CDR2 (germline): DFQATT, SNEGSKA (reference sequence). The V and J ends lost 4 bases and 4 bases, in that order; junction bases with no gene match: 9. DNA of the CDR3: TGCAGTGCTACGGGACAGTTTGGTGTCTATGGCTACACCTTC. Amino acids: CSATGQFGVYGYTF.

This chain connects TRBV20-1 to TRBJ1-3, with D maybe TRBD1 (5 bases). Germline loops: CDR1 DFQATT, CDR2 SNEGSKA (reference sequence). The CDR3 extends over 17 amino acids. Trimming cost V 0 bases and J 2 bases, with 17 bases left between them. CDR3: CSARDRSGGSAGNTIYF. CDR3 DNA sequence: TGCAGTGCTAGAGATAGGTCGGGGGGTTCGGCTGGAAACACCATATATTTT.

The chain joins TRBV9 to TRBJ1-5, with 11 nucleotides matching TRBD1. V was clipped by 3 bases and J by 4 bases; unmatched bases: 3. Germline CDR1 and CDR2: SGDLS and YYNGEE. This CDR3 has 15 amino acids. The CDR3 sequence: CASSGGQGANQPQHF. Here the CDR3 DNA reads TGTGCCAGCAGCGGAGGACAGGGGGCTAATCAGCCCCAGCATTTT.

This CDR3 is CASSGAGVTGELFF. CDR3 nucleotides: TGTGCCAGCAGTGGAGCGGGGGTCACCGGGGAGCTGTTTTTT. This chain connects TRBV2 to TRBJ2-2, with 8 positions matching TRBD2. V lost 4 bases to trimming and J lost 4 bases; unmatched junction nucleotides: 2. The CDR3 is 14 amino acids. Looked up from germline, CDR1 is SNHLY and CDR2 is FYNNEI.

The chain recombines TRBV27 with TRBJ2-1; D is possibly TRBD1 (6 bases). With 6 bases removed from V and 0 bases from J, the gap between germline ends came to 15 bases. This CDR3 comprises 16 residues. Germline V lookup: CDR1 MNHEY, CDR2 SMNVEV (reference sequence). This CDR3 is CASRSSDSSSYNEQFF. The CDR3 DNA is TGTGCCAGCAGATCCTCGGACAGCAGCTCCTACAATGAGCAGTTCTTC.

The chain recombines TRBV7-2 with TRBJ1-1, with D uncertain. This CDR3 contains 17 residues. Trimming took 1 base from V and 0 from J, leaving 15 bases between them. Per the germline V gene, CDR1 is SGHTA and CDR2 is FQGNSA. In DNA form, the CDR3 reads TGTGCCAGCAGCTTAGACCGTGCGAGATACTTGAACACTGAAGCTTTCTTT. Residues: CASSLDRARYLNTEAFF.

V usage is TRBV28 and J usage is TRBJ2-1, with 12 bases fitting TRBD2. The ends lost 5 bases at V and 7 bases at J; junction bases unmatched: 6. The CDR3 totals 15 residues. CDR1 is MDHEN and CDR2 is SYDVKM in the germline V gene. This chain's CDR3 is CASSPWTSGMNEQFF. For the CDR3, the DNA is TGTGCCAGCAGTCCCTGGACTAGCGGGATGAATGAGCAGTTCTTC.

This clonotype was seen more than once but under ten times. The chain uses TRBV20-1 and TRBJ1-6; D possibly corresponds to TRBD1 (5 bases). Germline lookup yields CDR1 DFQATT and CDR2 SNEGSKA (reference sequence). V lost 6 bases and J lost 1, with 16 bases in between. The CDR3 runs to 16 residues. Written as DNA, the CDR3 is TGCAGTGCCGGGGAGGGTCAGGGTTCCTATAATTCACCCCTCCACTTT. The encoded protein is CSAGEGQGSYNSPLHF.

The chain carries TRBV23-1 and TRBJ1-5; unclear D gene. TRBV23-1 is treated as an ORF (open reading frame) with a function not yet certain. This CDR3 contains 14 residues. The V and J ends lost 4 bases and 0 bases respectively, with 7 bases between them. CDR3 protein: CASSPGDSNQPQHF. DNA of the CDR3: TGCGCCAGCAGTCCGGGCGATAGCAATCAGCCCCAGCATTTT.

V gene TRBV5-1 combines with J gene TRBJ1-1; 7 bases match TRBD1. CDR1 and CDR2 (germline): SGHRS, YFSETQ. The V segment lost 4 bases and the J segment 0 bases; nucleotides outside the gene matches: 6. There are 15 residues in the CDR3. The CDR3 protein is CASSIRQGMNTEAFF. Here the CDR3 DNA reads TGCGCCAGCAGCATCAGACAGGGCATGAACACTGAAGCTTTCTTT.

The chain joins TRBV5-1 to TRBJ2-1; 10 bases are shared with TRBD2. The CDR3 has 18 amino acids. J gave up 5 bases and V 1 base, and 12 bases lay outside the gene matches. In germline, CDR1 is SGHRS, CDR2 YFSETQ. CDR3 residues: CASSLMGSGRARDNEQFF. CDR3 sequence (DNA): TGCGCCAGCAGCTTGATGGGGAGCGGGAGGGCCAGGGACAATGAGCAGTTCTTC.

The chain has TRBV5-1 and TRBJ1-3, with TRBD1 as a possible D gene (5 bases). CDR1 is SGHRS, CDR2 YFSETQ, per germline. Trimming shortened V by 4 bases and J by 2 bases, and 13 bases separated the two germline ends. The CDR3 loop spans 15 amino acids. In DNA form, the CDR3 reads TGCGCCAGCAGCGGGGAAGGGGTGGCTGGAAACACCATATATTTT. It codes for CASSGEGVAGNTIYF.

The rearrangement uses TRBV27 and TRBJ1-1; TRBD1 is a possible D gene (5 bases). Germline V gene sequence: CDR1 MNHEY, CDR2 SMNVEV (reference sequence). The length of the CDR3 is 14 residues. V was pared by 8 bases and J by 4 bases, with 17 bases between. The CDR3 sequence is CASAWRRGSTEAFF. For the CDR3, the DNA is TGTGCCAGCGCTTGGAGGCGGGGCTCCACTGAAGCTTTCTTT.

There are a few counts of this clonotype. The rearrangement uses TRBV20-1 and TRBJ2-5; D gene unclear. This CDR3 has 11 residues. Germline CDR1 is DFQATT and CDR2 is SNEGSKA (reference sequence). The V gene lost 4 bases and the J gene lost 1 base, with 4 bases spanning the gap. In DNA, the CDR3 is TGCAGTGCTAATACCCAAGAGACCCAGTACTTC. Its translation is CSANTQETQYF.

The chain carries TRBV7-8 and TRBJ1-2; D is unclear. Germline loops: CDR1 SGHVS, CDR2 FQNEAQ. The CDR3 totals 14 residues. V lost 5 bases and J lost 6, with 16 bases in between. In DNA form, the CDR3 reads TGTGCCAGCAGCCGCGCAGACGCTACCGATGGCTACACCTTC. Encoded protein: CASSRADATDGYTF.

V gene TRBV20-1 combines with J gene TRBJ2-5, with 7 bases lining up with TRBD2. Germline V gene sequence: CDR1 DFQATT, CDR2 SNEGSKA (reference sequence). CDR3 length: 13 residues. V dropped 3 bases and J dropped 4; count of bases not matched to a gene: 5. The CDR3 nucleotides read TGCAGTGCTAGGGCCCCGGGGGGAGAGACCCAGTACTTC. Translation: CSARAPGGETQYF.

The chain employs TRBV11-3 and TRBJ1-6; 7 bases line up with TRBD1. This CDR3 is built from 15 residues. Germline CDR1 reads SGHNT; CDR2 reads YENEEA. J lost 6 bases, V lost 4 bases, and 6 bases had no gene match. Here the CDR3 DNA reads TGTGCCAGCAGCTATGCGACAGGGAGTAATTCACCCCTCCACTTT. This gives the protein CASSYATGSNSPLHF.

The chain recombines TRBV7-2 with TRBJ2-4; D ambiguous. Germline loops: CDR1 SGHTA, CDR2 FQGNSA. Trimming removed 7 bases at V and 6 bases at J, with 10 bases between. The CDR3 extends over 12 amino acids. The CDR3 bases are TGTGCCAGCAACGGCCCCCTAAACATTCAGTACTTC. Protein sequence: CASNGPLNIQYF.

This clonotype came up a few times. V gene TRBV2 combines with J gene TRBJ1-1, with D hard to call. This CDR3 is built from 13 residues. CDR1 is SNHLY and CDR2 is FYNNEI in the germline V gene. The V and J ends lost 7 bases and 1 base respectively, with 10 bases between them. The CDR3 bases are TGTGCCAGCAAGATGGGAACGAACACTGAAGCTTTCTTT. Protein sequence: CASKMGTNTEAFF.

The table lists this clonotype with a count of one. The chain couples TRBV5-1 to TRBJ1-1; 10 nucleotides align to TRBD1. Trimming cost V 4 bases and J 5 bases; bases outside gene matches: 5. Germline CDR1 and CDR2: SGHRS and YFSETQ. The CDR3 length is 14 residues. This chain's CDR3 is CASSGDRGLTEAFF. For the CDR3, the DNA is TGCGCCAGCAGCGGGGACAGGGGATTAACTGAAGCTTTCTTT.

This clonotype has a single count. The chain combines TRBV11-3 with TRBJ2-3; maybe TRBD2 (5 bases). The CDR3 sequence is 14 residues long. The V end lost 5 bases, the J end lost 1 base, and 10 bases lay between the germline ends. The germline gives CDR1 SGHNT, CDR2 YENEEA. The CDR3 here is CASSIGVGTDTQYF. CDR3 sequence (DNA): TGTGCCAGCAGCATCGGGGTAGGCACAGATACGCAGTATTTT.

The chain employs TRBV7-9 and TRBJ1-1, with D uncertain. CDR1 SEHNR and CDR2 FQNEAQ come from the germline V gene (reference sequence). The CDR3 extends over 14 amino acids. The germline V and J ends were trimmed by 6 bases and 2 bases, with 13 bases remaining between them. CDR3 DNA: TGTGCCAGCAGGAAGGACGGGAGAAACACTGAAGCTTTCTTT. It codes for CASRKDGRNTEAFF.

The gene calls are TRBV6-1 and TRBJ2-4; D may correspond to TRBD1 or TRBD2 (7 bases each). Trimming left V 6 bases short and J 6 bases short, with 24 bases between. The CDR3 spans 17 residues. The germline V gene has CDR1 MNHNS and CDR2 SASEGT. CDR3 region: CASSPVGREGARNIQYF. CDR3 bases: TGTGCCAGCAGCCCTGTGGGGAGGGAGGGGGCTAGAAACATTCAGTACTTC.

V gene TRBV7-9 combines with J gene TRBJ1-1; D is uncertain. Germline CDR1 is SEHNR and CDR2 is FQNEAQ (reference sequence). This CDR3 is 14 amino acids long. Between the trimmed V and J ends, which lost 8 bases and 3 bases, there was a span of 16 bases. The CDR3 sequence: CASGRLDVDTEAFF. CDR3 bases: TGTGCCAGCGGCCGACTGGACGTAGACACTGAAGCTTTCTTT. Using reference TRBV7-9 and TRBJ1-1 for the parts outside the CDR3, the full variable domain is DTGVSQNPRHKITKRGQNVTFRCDPISEHNRLYWYRQTLGQGPEFLTYFQNEAQLEKSRLLSDRFSAERPKGSFSTLEIQRTEQGDSAMYLCASGRLDVDTEAFFGQGTRLTVV.